This entry features one TCR beta chain sequence. No antigen is known for it. No quality values exist for individual bases; no much larger clone is one base distant. This specimen belongs to a study of CD8 T cells in Susac syndrome (dated by TCRdb to between 2018 and 2020). Regarding the complete study: Repertoire sequencing was used to test whether CD8+ T cell activation and differentiation in Susac syndrome was antigen driven. CD8+ T cell repertoire clonality was compared between more than ten healthy donors, around 14 Susac syndrome patients and some 15 multiple sclerosis patients.

RNA was extracted using the RNeasy kit, and about 0.45 to 1 ug of the RNA was reverse transcribed with random hexamers. The immunoSEQ multiplex PCR assay, which covers 54 Vbeta and 13 Jbeta segments, was used to amplify TCR beta CDR3 regions. PCR amplification bias was corrected by using a synthetic template baseline for primer optimization and computational correction. The published analysis was carried out like this. Reads were annotated to V, D and J genes according to IMGT and were analyzed with immunoSEQ Analyzer, with only productive sequences retained. Clonality was computed as one minus Shannon entropy normalized by log2 of the number of productive unique sequences. Public and private clones were assessed among the 100 most prevalent clones of each patient and control. Clones were defined as Susac-specific when absent from the healthy and MS cohorts, from 1052 published viral clones and from other ImmuneACCESS disease sequences. TCRdb reran the public reads through fastp at Q25 and MiXCR, keeping productive beta chains. Identical CDR3 proteins give one entry, which carries the most common genes and DNA. The V and J calls were determined by TCRdb, not by the authors. This sample has about 180,000 distinct CDR3 sequences in its table, and approximately 95% of those were observed once. The ten largest clones add up to 0.15% to 0.2% of the sample.

Beyond this particular receptor, the publication reports: The study acknowledged that relatively few individuals were included in the TCR sequencing and HLA analysis.

The CDR3 spans 12 residues, from the cysteine through the phenylalanine. Kept here is only the CDR3 DNA, which spans 36 bases and is read in frame from base 1. The V end loses 0 bases and the J end loses 6 bases, and a stretch of 7 bases separates them. CDR1 and CDR2 were assigned from the germline V gene as SGHDT and YYEEEE. Peripheral blood CD8+ and CD4+ T cells from healthy donors, Susac syndrome patients and multiple sclerosis patients were profiled by high-throughput TCR beta sequencing. Treatment-naive patients with stable or active relapsing-remitting disease fulfilling revised McDonald criteria were used as multiple sclerosis controls. Bulk CD8+ and CD4+ T cells were purified magnetically by negative isolation, whereas CD8+ TEMRA cells were enriched by FACS. Blood was collected in EDTA tubes and processed within 24 hours, with PBMCs isolated through density gradient centrifugation. PBMCs intended for TCR sequencing were frozen in liquid nitrogen and were later thawed in a 37 degrees C water bath. Purity of sorted or isolated CD4+, CD8+ and CD8+ TEMRA cells was at least 90%.

This clonotype originated in a human donor with multiple sclerosis. Sample: CD8+ T cells from PBMCs. The sequence joins TRBV5-6 to TRBJ2-7, with the D gene not confidently named. The sequence in DNA is TGTGCCAGCAGCTTGGTCGTGGGCGAGCAGTACTTC. This codes for CASSLVVGEQYF.